The 20 T cell receptor beta chains below all came from one sample that was sequenced in a study of blood T cell repertoires in COVID-19. The table came from immunoSEQ multiplex PCR; TCRdb's copy has only in-frame clones and leaves some out. Of about 300,000 clones listed, 88% are singletons. The sequenced sample consisted of peripheral blood. Receptors were obtained from a young man with active or convalescent COVID-19.

This chain joins TRBV7-2 and TRBJ2-5; D unclear. The CDR3 is made up of 15 amino acids. CDR1 is SGHTA and CDR2 is FQGNSA in the germline V gene. V lost 3 bases and J 5 bases, leaving 16 bases between the germline ends. In DNA, the CDR3 is TGTGCCAGCAGCTTTCTCGACGGGTCCGGGGAGACCCAGTACTTC. Protein: CASSFLDGSGETQYF.

This chain uses TRBV19 with TRBJ1-5; TRBD1 aligns across 10 bases. Germline V lookup: CDR1 LNHDA, CDR2 SQIVND (reference sequence). V lost 11 bases to trimming and J lost 7 bases; unmatched junction nucleotides: 17. The CDR3 loop spans 16 amino acids. The CDR3 nucleotides read TGTGCCGCCACCACCGGGACAGGGGAGACTCGGCAGCCCCAGCATTTT. This codes for CAATTGTGETRQPQHF.

This clone was detected only once. The V and J genes are TRBV5-1 and TRBJ1-1; 7 nucleotides agree with TRBD1. The CDR3 is 13 amino acids. Germline CDR1 and CDR2: SGHRS and YFSETQ. The V segment lost 4 bases and the J segment 10 bases; nucleotides outside the gene matches: 10. The CDR3 loop is CASSRDSEGGAFF. DNA of the CDR3: TGCGCCAGCAGCAGGGACAGCGAAGGGGGAGCTTTCTTT.

J is TRBJ2-7 and V is TRBV5-5, with TRBD1 identical over 7 bases. The V segment lost 0 bases and the J segment 2 bases; nucleotides outside the gene matches: 5. The V gene's germline CDR1 is SGHKS and CDR2 YYEKEE (reference sequence). The CDR3 spans 15 residues. The DNA of the CDR3 is TGTGCCAGCAGCTTGGATACAGGGGCGACCTACGAGCAGTACTTC. This translates into CASSLDTGATYEQYF.

This sequence joins TRBV4-2 and TRBJ2-7, with D perhaps TRBD1 (5 bases). CDR3 length: 12 residues. Between the trimmed V and J ends, which lost 4 bases and 4 bases, there was a span of 8 bases. CDR1 and CDR2 (germline): LGHNA, YNFKEQ. CDR3 DNA sequence: TGTGCCAGCAGCCCCGCAGGGTACGAGCAGTACTTC. Protein: CASSPAGYEQYF.

The chain recombines TRBV4-3 with TRBJ2-1; no reliable D call. CDR1 is LGHNA, CDR2 YSLEER, per germline. Trimming removed 2 bases at V and 6 bases at J, with 11 bases between. The CDR3 spans 14 residues. CDR3 loop: CASSQYPSVNEQFF. CDR3 nucleotide sequence: TGCGCCAGCAGCCAATATCCGTCGGTCAATGAGCAGTTCTTC.

The chain is built from TRBV9 and TRBJ2-2; D call uncertain. The V gene's germline CDR1 is SGDLS and CDR2 YYNGEE. The germline V and J ends were trimmed by 3 bases and 7 bases, with 10 bases remaining between them. The CDR3 extends over 13 amino acids. CDR3 protein: CASSAVAGGELFF. The CDR3, as DNA: TGTGCCAGCAGCGCTGTGGCTGGCGGGGAGCTGTTTTTT.

This clone was counted a single time. This sequence joins TRBV7-2 and TRBJ1-3, with 8 bases lining up with TRBD1. With V trimmed by 5 bases and J by 0 bases, 3 bases remained unmatched. CDR3 length: 15 amino acids. Germline assignment: CDR1 SGHTA and CDR2 FQGNSA. The CDR3 DNA reads as TGTGCCAGCAGCAAGGGACAGGTCTCTGGAAACACCATATATTTT. This codes for CASSKGQVSGNTIYF.

J is TRBJ1-2 and V is TRBV2, with D maybe TRBD1 (5 bases). The CDR3 consists of 14 residues. Germline CDR1 SNHLY, CDR2 FYNNEI. V was cut by 10 bases and J by 1 base, with 16 bases left in between. The DNA of the CDR3 is TGTGCCACCGCAGCGGGACGGAGTAACTATGGCTACACCTTC. Residues: CATAAGRSNYGYTF.

This sequence joins TRBV19 and TRBJ1-5; 7 bases match TRBD1. Germline CDR1 and CDR2: LNHDA and SQIVND (reference sequence). The CDR3 consists of 14 residues. Trimming took 5 bases from V and 2 from J; bases not matched to a gene: 3. CDR3 loop: CASSGTGGNQPQHF. Written as DNA, the CDR3 is TGTGCCAGTAGTGGAACAGGGGGCAATCAGCCCCAGCATTTT.

The rearrangement uses TRBV5-5 and TRBJ1-6; D may be TRBD1 (5 bases). Trimming took 4 bases from V and 5 from J, leaving 16 bases between them. Germline CDR1 and CDR2: SGHKS and YYEKEE (reference sequence). This CDR3 is built from 16 residues. The CDR3: CASSLPSGTNNSPLHF. The CDR3 DNA reads as TGTGCCAGCAGCCTACCTTCCGGGACTAATAATTCACCCCTCCACTTT. Full variable domain (outside the CDR3, taken from reference TRBV5-5 and TRBJ1-6): DAGVTQSPTHLIKTRGQQVTLRCSPISGHKSVSWYQQVLGQGPQFIFQYYEKEERGRGNFPDRFSARQFPNYSSELNVNALLLGDSALYLCASSLPSGTNNSPLHFGNGTRLTVT.

This clone was seen more than once but under ten times. The chain joins TRBV13 to TRBJ1-1; D not resolved. The V and J ends lost 1 base and 1 base respectively, with 13 bases between them. CDR3 length equals 16 residues. Germline CDR1 reads PRHDT; CDR2 reads FYEKMQ (reference sequence). CDR3 sequence reads: CASSLEPGLGNTEAFF. The CDR3 DNA follows: TGTGCCAGCAGCTTAGAACCGGGTCTGGGGAACACTGAAGCTTTCTTT.

The chain carries TRBV29-1 and TRBJ1-2, with 7 positions matching TRBD1. The germline gives CDR1 SQVTM, CDR2 ANQGSEA. Losses at the gene ends were 4 bases for V and 2 bases for J; bases not matched to a gene: 7. The CDR3 length is 14 residues. The CDR3 DNA sequence: TGCAGCGTTGGGCCGGGACAGACAAACTATGGCTACACCTTC. Its protein product is CSVGPGQTNYGYTF. The whole variable domain, remainder taken from reference TRBV29-1 and TRBJ1-2, is SAVISQKPSRDICQRGTSLTIQCQVDSQVTMMFWYRQQPGQSLTLIATANQGSEATYESGFVIDKFPISRPNLTFSTLTVSNMSPEDSSIYLCSVGPGQTNYGYTFGSGTRLTVV.

As DNA, the CDR3 is TGTGCCAGCAGCTCCCGGACGGGAGGTCGCTCCTACGAGCAGTACTTC. Protein sequence: CASSSRTGGRSYEQYF. The V and J genes are TRBV7-2 and TRBJ2-7; the match to TRBD2 covers 7 bases. Germline loops: CDR1 SGHTA, CDR2 FQGNSA. The ends lost 4 bases at V and 0 bases at J; junction bases unmatched: 9. CDR3 size: 16 residues.

This chain uses TRBV5-5 with TRBJ2-7, with 11 bases fitting TRBD1. J lost 3 bases, V lost 4 bases, and 3 bases had no gene match. The CDR3 covers 14 residues. The germline V gene encodes CDR1 SGHKS and CDR2 YYEKEE (reference sequence). This CDR3 reads CASSRGTGGYEQYF. The CDR3 region has the DNA TGTGCCAGCAGCCGGGGGACAGGGGGCTACGAGCAGTACTTC.

This clone was recorded only once. The rearrangement joins TRBV5-6 to TRBJ2-5, with D maybe TRBD2 (7 bases). Between the trimmed V and J ends, which lost 5 bases and 5 bases, there was a span of 16 bases. The CDR3 loop spans 14 amino acids. CDR1 is SGHDT and CDR2 is YYEEEE in the germline V gene. The CDR3 sequence: CASSLGGGQETQYF. CDR3 coding DNA: TGTGCCAGCAGTCTTGGCGGGGGCCAGGAGACCCAGTACTTC.

V is TRBV6-5 and J is TRBJ1-2; D not resolved. The V gene lost 2 bases and the J gene lost 3 bases, with 16 bases spanning the gap. Germline CDR1 MNHEY, CDR2 SVGAGI. CDR3 length: 16 amino acids. The CDR3 sequence: CASSYRHKPSYYGYTF. Written as DNA, the CDR3 is TGTGCCAGCAGTTACCGACATAAACCCTCATACTATGGCTACACCTTC.

The chain carries TRBV7-9 and TRBJ1-1, with D possibly TRBD1 on 5 matching bases. V was clipped by 5 bases and J by 2 bases, with 21 bases between them. Germline V gene data show CDR1 as SEHNR and CDR2 as FQNEAQ (reference sequence). The CDR3 spans 17 residues. The CDR3 region has the DNA TGTGCCAGCAGCGACAGCCGGGCCCTATCAGTTAACACTGAAGCTTTCTTT. Translated: CASSDSRALSVNTEAFF. The entire variable domain, with the rest obtained from reference TRBV7-9 and TRBJ1-1, is as follows: DTGVSQNPRHKITKRGQNVTFRCDPISEHNRLYWYRQTLGQGPEFLTYFQNEAQLEKSRLLSDRFSAERPKGSFSTLEIQRTEQGDSAMYLCASSDSRALSVNTEAFFGQGTRLTVV.

This sequence joins TRBV5-4 and TRBJ2-2; the match to TRBD1 covers 7 bases. V lost 2 bases and J lost 4; bases outside the gene matches: 5. This CDR3 is built from 15 residues. CDR1 SGHNT and CDR2 YYREEE come from the germline V gene (reference sequence). The CDR3 loop is CASSLVGQRTGELFF. The CDR3 coding sequence is TGTGCCAGCAGCTTAGTGGGACAGCGCACCGGGGAGCTGTTTTTT.

This chain uses TRBV12-3 or TRBV12-4 with TRBJ2-1, with D possibly matching TRBD1 (5 bases). The CDR3 covers 12 residues. The ends were cut back, 4 bases at V and 10 bases at J, with 11 bases in the middle. The CDR3 DNA follows: TGTGCCAGCAGTTACACCAGGGCCGAGCAGTTCTTC. This encodes CASSYTRAEQFF.